This T cell receptor (beta chain) was sequenced in a study of T cells in Graves' hyperthyroidism and ophthalmopathy. Study-wide results and limits: Model-based prediction identified ophthalmopathy a median approximately 6.2 months prior to its onset.

Exclusion criteria comprised uncontrolled infection, other autoimmune disease, pregnancy or lactation. Using RNA transcripts as the source, TCR beta CDR3 regions were amplified. Carried out on the TCR CDR3, a first-round RT-PCR used the HTBI primer set. In TCRdb, the multiplex PCR reads were re-called with MiXCR into one record per CDR3 protein. In the table there are around 300,000 distinct CDR3 sequences, roughly 22% of which are singletons. About this clonotype itself: What it binds is unknown.

The CDR3 spans 15 residues. The V and J ends lost 6 bases and 4 bases respectively, with 17 bases between them. Germline V gene sequence: CDR1 MDHEN, CDR2 SYDVKM. This TCR came from a young man with Graves' ophthalmopathy. This chain joins TRBV28 and TRBJ2-3; possibly TRBD2 for D (6 bases). The specimen was blood. CDR3 DNA sequence: TGTGCCAGCAGAACGGCCGCTAGCGTGGCAGATACGCAGTATTTT. It encodes CASRTAASVADTQYF.